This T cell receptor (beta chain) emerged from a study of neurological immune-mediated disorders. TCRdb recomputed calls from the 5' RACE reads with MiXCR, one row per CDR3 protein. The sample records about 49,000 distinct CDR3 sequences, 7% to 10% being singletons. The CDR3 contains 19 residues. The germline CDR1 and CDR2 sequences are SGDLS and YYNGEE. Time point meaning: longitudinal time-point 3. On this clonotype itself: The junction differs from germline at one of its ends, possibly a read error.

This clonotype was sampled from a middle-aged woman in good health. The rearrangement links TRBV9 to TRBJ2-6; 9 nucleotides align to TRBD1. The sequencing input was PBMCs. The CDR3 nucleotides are TGTGTCAGCAGCTTCCCCCTAGGGGACAGGGAGGACGGGGACAACGTCCTGACTTTC. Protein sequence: CVSSFPLGDREDGDNVLTF.